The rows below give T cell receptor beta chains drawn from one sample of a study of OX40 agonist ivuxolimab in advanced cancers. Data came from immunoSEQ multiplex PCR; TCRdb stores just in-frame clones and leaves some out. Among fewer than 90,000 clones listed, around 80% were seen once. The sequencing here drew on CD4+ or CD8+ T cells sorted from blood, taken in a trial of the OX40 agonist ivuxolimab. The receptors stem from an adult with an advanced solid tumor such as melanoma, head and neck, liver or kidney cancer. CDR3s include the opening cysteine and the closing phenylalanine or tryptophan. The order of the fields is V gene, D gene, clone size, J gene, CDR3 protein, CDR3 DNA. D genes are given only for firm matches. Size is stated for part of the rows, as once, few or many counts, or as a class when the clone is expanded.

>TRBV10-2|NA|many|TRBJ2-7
CASSKTHSGAGGEQYF
TGCGCCAGCAGCAAAACTCATTCCGGGGCCGGGGGCGAGCAGTACTTC
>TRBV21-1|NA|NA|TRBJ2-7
CASSGGEGPTYEQYF
TGTGCCAGCAGCGGTGGGGAGGGGCCGACCTACGAGCAGTACTTC
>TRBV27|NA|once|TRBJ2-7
CASSFLSRVVYEQYF
TGTGCCAGCAGTTTCTTGTCCAGGGTCGTCTACGAGCAGTACTTC
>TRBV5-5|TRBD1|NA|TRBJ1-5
CASSGDRGRVTNQPQHF
TGTGCCAGCAGCGGGGACAGGGGGCGAGTTACCAATCAGCCCCAGCATTTT
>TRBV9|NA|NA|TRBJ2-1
CASSVAGDSSGSEQFF
TGTGCCAGCAGCGTAGCGGGGGACAGTAGTGGGAGTGAGCAGTTCTTC
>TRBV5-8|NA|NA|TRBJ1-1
CASRWGGVVTEAFF
TGTGCCAGCAGGTGGGGGGGCGTCGTCACTGAAGCTTTCTTT
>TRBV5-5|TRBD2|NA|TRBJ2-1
CASSLGAGTYNEQFF
TGTGCCAGCAGCTTGGGAGCGGGGACCTACAATGAGCAGTTCTTC
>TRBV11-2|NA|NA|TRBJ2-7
CASSLVPGLSSSYEQYF
TGTGCCAGCAGCTTAGTCCCGGGACTGTCGAGCTCCTACGAGCAGTACTTC
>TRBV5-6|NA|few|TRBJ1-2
CASSEGVQWGYTF
TGTGCCAGCAGCGAAGGCGTTCAGTGGGGCTACACCTTC
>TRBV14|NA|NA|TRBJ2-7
CASSQAGLLGSYEQYF
TGTGCCAGCAGCCAAGCGGGTCTACTGGGATCCTACGAGCAGTACTTC
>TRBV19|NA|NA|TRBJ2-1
CASSIDLGPYEQFF
TGTGCCAGTAGTATAGATCTGGGACCTTATGAGCAGTTCTTC
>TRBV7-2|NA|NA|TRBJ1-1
CASSRSSGTANTEAFF
TGTGCCAGCAGCCGCAGCTCGGGGACTGCGAACACTGAAGCTTTCTTT
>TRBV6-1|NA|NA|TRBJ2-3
CASSEPVWTDTQYF
TGTGCCAGCAGTGAACCGGTTTGGACAGATACGCAGTATTTT
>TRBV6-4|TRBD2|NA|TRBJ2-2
CASSRWGSGANTGELFF
TGTGCCAGCAGTCGTTGGGGTAGCGGGGCGAACACCGGGGAGCTGTTTTTT
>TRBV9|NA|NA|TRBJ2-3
CASSAGTAWADTQYF
TGTGCCAGCAGCGCGGGGACCGCTTGGGCAGATACGCAGTATTTT
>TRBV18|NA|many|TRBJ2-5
CASSPDKVQETQYF
TGTGCCAGCTCCCCCGACAAGGTACAAGAGACCCAGTACTTC
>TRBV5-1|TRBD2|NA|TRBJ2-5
CASSLSGGHQETQYF
TGCGCCAGCAGCTTAAGCGGGGGACACCAAGAGACCCAGTACTTC
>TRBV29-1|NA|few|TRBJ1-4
CSVVYTGRDEKLFF
TGCAGCGTTGTCTATACAGGGAGGGATGAAAAACTGTTTTTT
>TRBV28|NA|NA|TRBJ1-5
CASSLGPSNQPQHF
TGTGCCAGCAGTTTAGGCCCCTCCAATCAGCCCCAGCATTTT
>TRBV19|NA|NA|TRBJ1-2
CASSIDRIQHYGYTF
TGTGCCAGTAGTATAGACCGGATACAGCACTATGGCTACACCTTC
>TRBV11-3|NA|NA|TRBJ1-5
CASRSTDSNQPQHF
TGTGCCAGCAGGTCGACAGATAGCAATCAGCCCCAGCATTTT
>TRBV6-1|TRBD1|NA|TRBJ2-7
CASRRTGVYEQYF
TGTGCCAGCAGACGCACAGGGGTCTACGAGCAGTACTTC
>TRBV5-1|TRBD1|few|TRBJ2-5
CASTLGQGALIRETQYF
TGCGCCAGCACCTTGGGACAGGGGGCGTTAATAAGAGAGACCCAGTACTTC
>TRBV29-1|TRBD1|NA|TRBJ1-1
CSAVQGASTEAFF
TGCAGCGCTGTACAGGGGGCGAGCACTGAAGCTTTCTTT
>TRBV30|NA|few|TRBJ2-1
CAWRLGGAYNEQFF
TGTGCCTGGAGATTGGGCGGGGCCTACAATGAGCAGTTCTTC
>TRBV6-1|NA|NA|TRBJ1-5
CASSDRAVSNQPQHF
TGTGCCAGCAGTGACCGGGCCGTTAGCAATCAGCCCCAGCATTTT
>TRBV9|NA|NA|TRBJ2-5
CASSADLGRPTQYF
TGTGCCAGCAGCGCCGACCTTGGACGTCCGACCCAGTACTTC
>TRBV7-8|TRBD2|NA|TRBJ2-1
CASSPLAGGPYNEQFF
TGTGCCAGCAGCCCTCTGGCGGGGGGTCCATACAATGAGCAGTTCTTC
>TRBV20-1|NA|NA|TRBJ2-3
CSVRGSFTQYF
TGCAGTGTTAGGGGGTCCTTTACGCAGTATTTT
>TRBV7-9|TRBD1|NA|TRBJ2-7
CASSTDRGSPGEQYF
TGTGCCAGCTCAACGGACAGGGGATCTCCGGGCGAGCAGTACTTC
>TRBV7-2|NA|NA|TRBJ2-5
CASSLLPRQETQYF
TGTGCCAGCAGCCTACTACCCAGGCAAGAGACCCAGTACTTC
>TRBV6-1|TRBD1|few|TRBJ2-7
CASSPGTGSDEQYF
TGTGCCAGCAGCCCCGGGACAGGGAGTGACGAGCAGTACTTC
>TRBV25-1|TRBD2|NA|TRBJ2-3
CASSELGGGAADTQYF
TGTGCCAGCAGTGAATTGGGCGGGGGGGCCGCCGATACGCAGTATTTT
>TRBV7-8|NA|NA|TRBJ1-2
CASSLGLTGDGYTF
TGTGCCAGCAGCTTAGGCCTGACAGGAGATGGCTACACCTTC
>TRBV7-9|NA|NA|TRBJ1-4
CASSLAPEKLFF
TGTGCCAGCAGCTTAGCTCCTGAAAAACTGTTTTTT
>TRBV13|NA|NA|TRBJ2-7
CASSSTRRFTYF
TGTGCCAGCAGCTCCACTCGCCGCTTTACATACTTC
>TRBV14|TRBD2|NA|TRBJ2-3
CASSQEVIGLAGGLFSTDTQYF
TGTGCCAGCAGCCAAGAGGTAATCGGACTAGCGGGGGGCCTGTTTAGCACAGATACGCAGTATTTT
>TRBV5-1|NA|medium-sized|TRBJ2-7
CASSLRQGNFYEQYF
TGCGCCAGCAGCTTGAGGCAGGGGAATTTCTACGAGCAGTACTTC
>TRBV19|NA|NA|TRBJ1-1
CASSIEGQGEAFF
TGTGCCAGTAGTATAGAGGGGCAGGGTGAAGCTTTCTTT
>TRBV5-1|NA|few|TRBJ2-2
CASSESRGYGELFF
TGCGCCAGCAGCGAGAGTAGGGGATATGGGGAGCTGTTTTTT
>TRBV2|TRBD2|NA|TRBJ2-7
CASSGTSASPYEQYF
TGTGCCAGCAGCGGGACTAGCGCCAGTCCCTACGAGCAGTACTTC